The 10 T cell receptor beta chains below all came from one sample that was sequenced in a study of OX40 agonist ivuxolimab in advanced cancers. The repertoire was sequenced with immunoSEQ multiplex PCR; TCRdb's copy has only in-frame clones and lacks some. The repertoire holds tens of thousands of clones, with approximately 90% as singletons. The sequencing here drew on CD4+ or CD8+ T cells sorted from blood, taken in a trial of the OX40 agonist ivuxolimab. The receptors originated from an adult with an advanced solid tumor such as melanoma, head and neck, liver or kidney cancer.

This clone has a handful of counts. The rearrangement joins TRBV19 to TRBJ1-2, with 9 bases identical to TRBD1. Trimming took 5 bases from V and 7 from J; bases not matched to a gene: 5. This CDR3 has 13 amino acids. Germline CDR1 and CDR2: LNHDA and SQIVND (reference sequence). The CDR3 loop is CASSPRQGVGYTF. CDR3 DNA: TGTGCCAGTAGTCCCAGACAGGGGGTTGGCTACACCTTC.

V and J are TRBV11-2 and TRBJ1-1, with 8 bases fitting TRBD1. CDR3 length: 14 residues. Germline values: CDR1 SGHAT, CDR2 FQNNGV. The V gene end was trimmed by 5 bases and the J gene end by 4 bases; junction bases not matched to a gene: 6. In DNA, the CDR3 is TGTGCCAGCAGCCCTACTGACAGGGGCACTGAAGCTTTCTTT. This gives the protein CASSPTDRGTEAFF.

CDR3: CAWSVTGAYNSPLHF. The CDR3 DNA is TGTGCCTGGAGTGTAACTGGGGCGTATAATTCACCCCTCCACTTT. V gene TRBV30 combines with J gene TRBJ1-6; tentatively, D is TRBD1 (5 bases). CDR1 is GTSNPN and CDR2 is SVGIG in the germline V gene (reference sequence). V lost 0 bases and J 4 bases, leaving 10 bases between the germline ends. This CDR3 region has 15 residues.

This sequence joins TRBV7-2 and TRBJ1-2; D unclear. Per the germline V gene, CDR1 is SGHTA and CDR2 is FQGNSA. The CDR3 sequence is 14 residues long. V lost 3 bases, J lost 2 bases, and 10 bases lay in between. The CDR3 DNA sequence: TGTGCCAGCAGCTTTGGCGCGGGGAACTATGGCTACACCTTC. It yields the protein CASSFGAGNYGYTF.

The chain uses TRBV5-6 and TRBJ2-3; D is possibly TRBD1 or TRBD2 (5 bases each). V lost 3 bases and J 1 base, leaving 24 bases between the germline ends. This CDR3 is built from 19 residues. Germline V gives CDR1 SGHDT, CDR2 YYEEEE. In nucleotides, the CDR3 is TGTGCCAGCAGCTGGACCGGGGCAGTCACATTAGTTCGCACAGATACGCAGTATTTT. Translation: CASSWTGAVTLVRTDTQYF.

This sequence joins TRBV19 and TRBJ2-5, with TRBD2 matching over 8 bases. CDR1 LNHDA and CDR2 SQIVND come from the germline V gene (reference sequence). This CDR3 contains 16 residues. Trimming took 3 bases from V and 2 from J; bases not matched to a gene: 8. Written as DNA, the CDR3 is TGTGCCAGTAGTATTCTCCCGGGACTAGGGCAAGAGACCCAGTACTTC. Residues: CASSILPGLGQETQYF.

This sequence joins TRBV10-3 and TRBJ2-2; D is possibly TRBD1 or TRBD2 (6 bases each). Germline V gene data show CDR1 as ENHRY and CDR2 as SYGVKD. Trimming took off 11 bases at V and 0 bases at J, with 19 bases between the two ends. CDR3 length: 16 amino acids. The CDR3 DNA reads TGTGCCTCGAACCGGGGGCAACAAGCGAACACCGGGGAGCTGTTTTTT. The encoded protein is CASNRGQQANTGELFF.

This chain uses TRBV21-1 with TRBJ2-7; TRBD1, as called in the table, went unchecked against the DNA. TRBV21-1 is recorded as a pseudogene. CDR3 length: 14 amino acids. The chain's CDR3 is CASSKGRGRDEQYF. CDR3 sequence (DNA): TGTGCCAGCAGCAAGGGCAGGGGGCGCGACGAGCAGTACTTC.

This rearrangement joins TRBV5-6 to TRBJ2-7; 11 bases are a match to TRBD2. J lost 3 bases, V lost 4 bases, and 6 bases had no gene match. CDR3 size: 15 residues. Germline assignment: CDR1 SGHDT and CDR2 YYEEEE. The CDR3 DNA is TGTGCCAGCAGCCCGGGACTAGCGGAATTCTACGAGCAGTACTTC. It is translated as CASSPGLAEFYEQYF.

CDR3 nucleotide sequence: TGTGCCAGCTCACCACCGGGTGTCAGGGGCGCAGATACGCAGTATTTT. Its translation is CASSPPGVRGADTQYF. The V and J genes are TRBV18 and TRBJ2-3, with D perhaps TRBD1 (6 bases). The CDR3 is 16 residues long. Germline CDR1 reads KGHSH; CDR2 reads LQKENI. V was trimmed by 0 bases and J by 4 bases, leaving 14 bases between them.